The rows below give T cell receptor beta chains drawn from one sample of a study of shared clonotypes between healthy human individuals. Profiling relied on immunoSEQ multiplex PCR, and the TCRdb table lists in-frame clones only, not all of them. The repertoire consists of about 490,000 clones, with 65% to 80% occurring once and the leading ten covering about 12%. Sequenced sample: PBMCs. Every receptor here comes from a woman in her forties in good health. Some clones in this sample may be carry-over from other donors' samples. CDR3s leave out the opening cysteine and the closing phenylalanine or tryptophan. Each record gives: V gene, J gene, CDR3 protein.

V gene: TRBV5-1; J gene: TRBJ2-1; CDR3 protein: ASSLGFLYNEQF
V gene: TRBV29-1; J gene: TRBJ2-1; CDR3 protein: SGGLARNEQF
V gene: TRBV5-4; J gene: TRBJ2-7; CDR3 protein: ASSPRPERAYEQY
V gene: TRBV20-1; J gene: TRBJ2-1; CDR3 protein: SARFIDEQF
V gene: TRBV27; J gene: TRBJ1-2; CDR3 protein: ASSLTGARQNYGYT
V gene: TRBV7-9; J gene: TRBJ1-1; CDR3 protein: ASSLEEGTDTEAF
V gene: TRBV5-1; J gene: TRBJ2-7; CDR3 protein: ASSLFGTGLSEQY
V gene: TRBV6-1; J gene: TRBJ1-2; CDR3 protein: ASSPRTGGIYGYT
V gene: TRBV7-6; J gene: TRBJ2-3; CDR3 protein: ASSSRLNGLAISGTQY
V gene: TRBV10-3; J gene: TRBJ1-4; CDR3 protein: AISGRSGGPNEKLF
V gene: TRBV10-3; J gene: TRBJ1-1; CDR3 protein: AISEWEKNTEAF
V gene: TRBV27; J gene: TRBJ2-5; CDR3 protein: ASSPGLAGTETQY
V gene: TRBV7-3; J gene: TRBJ2-2; CDR3 protein: ASSRGLAGNTGELF
V gene: TRBV28; J gene: TRBJ2-3; CDR3 protein: ASSKLAGGPDTQY
V gene: TRBV7-9; J gene: TRBJ1-2; CDR3 protein: ASSLRSRGAEGYT